The 17 T cell receptor beta chains below come from one sample, sequenced in a study of CD8+CD57+ T cells in acquired aplastic anemia. For CDR3 and TCR beta VDJ profiling, genomic DNA was the template used. From the reads, TCRdb called clonotypes with MiXCR, one entry per CDR3 protein. The sample records around 290,000 distinct CDR3 sequences, approximately 60% being singletons. By flow cytometry, patients selected for sequencing had shown an expansion of CD8+CD57+ cells. Sequences were obtained from sorted CD4+, CD8+, or CD8+CD57+ T cells (not recorded which) from PBMCs. All receptors come from a human donor with aplastic anemia.

With respect to this clonotype: One end of the junction varies from germline; a read error may be responsible. J is TRBJ2-7 and V is TRBV7-9; the match to TRBD1 covers 9 bases. Germline CDR1 is SEHNR and CDR2 is FQNEAQ (reference sequence). The CDR3 is 15 residues long. The CDR3 sequence is CASSLGYRGPYERYF. Written as DNA, the CDR3 is TGTGCCAGCAGCTTGGGTTACAGGGGGCCCTACGAGCGGTACTTC.

The chain employs TRBV20-1 and TRBJ2-3; TRBD2 matches at 15 bases. The CDR3 is 16 residues long. The germline gives CDR1 DFQATT, CDR2 SNEGSKA (reference sequence). Trimming took 1 base from V and 4 from J; bases not matched to a gene: 3. CDR3 DNA sequence: TGCAGTGCTAGAGGGACTAGCGGGGGGGCCGCAGATACGCAGTATTTT. This encodes CSARGTSGGAADTQYF.

The sample holds many counts of this clonotype. The CDR3 DNA reads TGTGCCACCAGCAGAGGGGGATCCGTCTTCGCCGAGCAGTACTTC. This gives the protein CATSRGGSVFAEQYF. J is TRBJ2-7 and V is TRBV15; D is undetermined. The CDR3 consists of 15 residues. In germline, CDR1 is LNHNV, CDR2 YYDKDF (reference sequence). Trimming removed 1 base from V and 6 bases from J, with 16 bases in between.

The rearrangement uses TRBV7-9 and TRBJ2-3; a possible D gene is TRBD1 (6 bases). Per the germline V gene, CDR1 is SEHNR and CDR2 is FQNEAQ (reference sequence). CDR3 length equals 15 residues. Trimming removed 2 bases from V and 3 bases from J, with 12 bases in between. CDR3 bases: TGTGCCAGCAGCTTAAGAGGGGGTCAGACAGATACGCAGTATTTT. Its translation is CASSLRGGQTDTQYF.

This chain uses TRBV7-3 with TRBJ2-7; 7 nucleotides match TRBD1. V trimming: 7 bases; J trimming: 2 bases; junction bases outside the gene matches: 8. The CDR3 totals 14 residues. Germline loops: CDR1 SGHTA, CDR2 FQGTGA. The CDR3 loop is CASNEGALTYEQYF. CDR3 bases: TGTGCCAGCAACGAGGGGGCGCTGACCTACGAGCAGTACTTC.

This clonotype has at least ten counts. V gene TRBV5-8 combines with J gene TRBJ1-5, with 10 nucleotides matching TRBD1. The CDR3 loop spans 16 amino acids. Germline loops: CDR1 SGHTS, CDR2 YDEGEE. The junction had 6 bases not matched to a gene; V was cut back by 0 bases and J by 6 bases. CDR3 bases: TGTGCCAGCAGCTTGGATGGACAGGGGGAAGGTCAGCCCCAGCATTTT. As protein: CASSLDGQGEGQPQHF.

The chain is built from TRBV10-3 and TRBJ2-6; unclear D gene. Trimming took off 2 bases at V and 0 bases at J, with 8 bases between the two ends. This CDR3 is built from 16 residues. Per germline, CDR1 ENHRY and CDR2 SYGVKD. In DNA, the CDR3 is TGTGCCATCAGTGAGACCGCTGTCTCTGGGGCCAACGTCCTGACTTTC. It yields the protein CAISETAVSGANVLTF.

The V call is TRBV19, the J call TRBJ1-2, with TRBD1 as a possible D gene (6 bases). The CDR3 loop spans 13 amino acids. With 5 bases removed from V and 4 bases from J, the gap between germline ends came to 11 bases. The germline CDR1 and CDR2 sequences are LNHDA and SQIVND (reference sequence). For the CDR3, the DNA is TGTGCCAGTAGTCGGACAGATACCTATGGCTACACCTTC. This encodes CASSRTDTYGYTF.

This clonotype was detected ten times or more. The chain carries TRBV4-1 and TRBJ2-1; D is undetermined. This CDR3 has 15 residues. The ends were cut back, 8 bases at V and 0 bases at J, with 14 bases in the middle. Germline CDR1 and CDR2: MGHRA and YSYEKL. The CDR3 DNA reads as TGCGCCAGCCAACCGGTCCTGAGCTCCTACAATGAGCAGTTCTTC. Residues: CASQPVLSSYNEQFF.

About this clonotype itself: Its ends do not fully match the called genes, so a read error is possible. The V and J genes are TRBV2 and TRBJ2-7, with TRBD2 as a possible D gene (5 bases). The germline V gene has CDR1 SNHLY and CDR2 FYNNEI. This CDR3 comprises 13 residues. The DNA of the CDR3 is TGTGCCAGCAGTGAAGGGAGGCTGGACGAGCAGTGCTTC. Its protein is CASSEGRLDEQCF. The entire variable domain, with the rest obtained from reference TRBV2 and TRBJ2-7, is as follows: EPEVTQTPSHQVTQMGQEVILRCVPISNHLYFYWYRQILGQKVEFLVSFYNNEISEKSEIFDDQFSVERPDGSNFTLKIRSTKLEDSAMYFCASSEGRLDEQCFGPGTRLTVT.

This clonotype was counted only a few times. The V and J genes are TRBV29-1 and TRBJ1-5; D remains ambiguous. CDR3 size: 14 residues. Germline V CDR1 and CDR2: SQVTM, ANQGSEA. V was pared by 6 bases and J by 3 bases, with 15 bases between. The CDR3 protein is CSVQWGFDNQPQHF. For the CDR3, the DNA is TGCAGCGTCCAATGGGGTTTTGACAATCAGCCCCAGCATTTT.

This clonotype was recorded a few times. The chain recombines TRBV9 with TRBJ1-4; 7 bases map to TRBD1. The ends lost 4 bases at V and 8 bases at J; junction bases unmatched: 5. This CDR3 has 13 amino acids. Looked up from germline, CDR1 is SGDLS and CDR2 is YYNGEE. In DNA, the CDR3 is TGTGCCAGCAGCCGAGCGACAGGGGAAAAACTGTTTTTT. Its translation is CASSRATGEKLFF.

V and J are TRBV2 and TRBJ2-2; D ambiguous. Germline loops: CDR1 SNHLY, CDR2 FYNNEI. This CDR3 comprises 15 residues. Trimming pared 4 bases from V and 7 bases from J, leaving 16 bases between. CDR3 in DNA: TGTGCCAGCAGTGTTTATGGCGGAGTAGGCGGGGAGCTGTTTTTT. Translation: CASSVYGGVGGELFF.

This clonotype was seen a few times. This sequence joins TRBV29-1 and TRBJ2-7; 9 bases agree with TRBD1. The CDR3 sequence is 14 residues long. Unmatched junction bases numbered 8, after V lost 6 bases and J lost 2 bases. Germline assignment: CDR1 SQVTM and CDR2 ANQGSEA. CDR3 sequence reads: CSVELTGGAYEQYF. CDR3 bases: TGCAGCGTAGAGTTGACAGGGGGGGCCTACGAGCAGTACTTC.

This clonotype has at least ten counts. The rearrangement joins TRBV6-5 to TRBJ2-3, with D perhaps TRBD1 (6 bases). Germline lookup yields CDR1 MNHEY and CDR2 SVGAGI. The CDR3 runs 17 residues. Trimming pared 2 bases from V and 1 base from J, leaving 16 bases between. CDR3 sequence reads: CASSYGTQGLGTDTQYF. The CDR3 bases are TGTGCCAGCAGTTACGGTACTCAGGGGTTGGGCACAGATACGCAGTATTTT.

As regards this clonotype: At one boundary the junction diverges from the germline segment, which might be a read error. The chain combines TRBV7-7 with TRBJ2-5; TRBD2 agrees at 13 bases. The CDR3 extends over 20 amino acids. Germline CDR1 SSHAT, CDR2 FNYEAQ (reference sequence). CDR3 region: CASSITGTPLAGGPQETQYF. In nucleotides, the CDR3 is TGTGCTAGCAGCATAACCGGGACTCCACTAGCGGGAGGGCCGCAAGAGACCCAGTACTTC.

This clonotype was seen at least ten times. The chain carries TRBV6-2 or TRBV6-3 and TRBJ1-2; 7 bases line up with TRBD1. This CDR3 spans 14 amino acids. The germline CDR1 and CDR2 sequences are MNHEY and SVGEGT. After removal of 6 bases from V and 3 bases from J, the junction contained 7 bases not matched to a gene. The CDR3, as DNA: TGTGCCAGCAGATACAGGGGTACAGACTATGGCTACACCTTC. It yields the protein CASRYRGTDYGYTF.